This T cell receptor (beta chain) was captured by sequencing in a study of CD4 and CD8 cells across lung adenocarcinoma regions. Localized lung adenocarcinoma, a non-small cell lung cancer, affected the donors. TCRdb used MiXCR to reprocess the PCR reads, holding one entry per CDR3 protein. The data hold 13,000 or so distinct CDR3 sequences, with approximately 40% observed a single time. The V end was cut by 9 bases, the J end by 2 bases, with 19 bases between. The CDR3 runs 15 residues. Germline V gives CDR1 MNHNS, CDR2 SASEGT. This sequence joins TRBV6-1 and TRBJ2-5, with D perhaps given as TRBD1 or TRBD2 (6 bases each). What was sequenced was CD4+ T cells from the center of a lung tumor. The sequence was obtained from a male donor with lung adenocarcinoma. The CD4 and CD8 labels of this study may be unreliable. CDR3 bases: TGTGCCAGGGGTGTCGGGGGCCGCGAGCAAGAGACCCAGTACTTC. It translates to CARGVGGREQETQYF.